These T cell receptor beta chains were read from a single sample in a study of shared clonotypes between healthy human individuals. The protocol was immunoSEQ multiplex PCR, while the TCRdb copy is restricted to in-frame clones and leaves out a portion. Of about 1.5 million clones in the sample, approximately 96% are singletons; the top ten hold about 1.2%. Specimen: naive CD4+ T cells sorted from blood. The source of these receptors is a man aged 25-45 years in good health. Each CDR3 is given with its conserved first and last residue. Each record gives: D gene, J gene, clone size, V gene, CDR3 protein, CDR3 DNA. A D gene is named only where the DNA matches it firmly. The size entry is marked missing in some rows and otherwise reads once, few, many or a size class.

d_call: .; j_call: TRBJ1-5; clone_size: .; v_call: TRBV28; cdr3_aa: CASNTPSPPGGQPQHF; cdr3_nt: TGTGCCAGCAACACACCTAGTCCCCCCGGGGGACAGCCCCAGCATTTT
d_call: .; j_call: TRBJ2-1; clone_size: .; v_call: TRBV18; cdr3_aa: CASSPAGVSYNEQFF; cdr3_nt: TGTGCCAGCTCACCAGCAGGGGTTAGCTACAATGAGCAGTTCTTC
d_call: .; j_call: TRBJ2-1; clone_size: once; v_call: TRBV7-3; cdr3_aa: CASSLTRTEKGEQFF; cdr3_nt: TGTGCCAGCAGCTTAACACGGACCGAAAAGGGTGAGCAGTTCTTC
d_call: TRBD2; j_call: TRBJ2-7; clone_size: .; v_call: TRBV9; cdr3_aa: CASSPWDYSYEQYF; cdr3_nt: TGTGCCAGCAGCCCCTGGGACTATTCCTACGAGCAGTACTTC
d_call: TRBD1; j_call: TRBJ2-7; clone_size: .; v_call: TRBV5-5; cdr3_aa: CASSSPGQRSYEQYF; cdr3_nt: TGTGCCAGCAGCTCTCCGGGACAGCGCTCCTACGAGCAGTACTTC
d_call: TRBD2; j_call: TRBJ2-1; clone_size: once; v_call: TRBV18; cdr3_aa: CASSPLGGANEQFF; cdr3_nt: TGTGCCAGCTCACCCTTGGGAGGGGCGAATGAGCAGTTCTTC
d_call: .; j_call: TRBJ1-1; clone_size: once; v_call: TRBV27; cdr3_aa: CASSLQLGTEAFF; cdr3_nt: TGTGCCAGCAGTTTACAGTTGGGCACTGAAGCTTTCTTT
d_call: TRBD2; j_call: TRBJ2-2; clone_size: .; v_call: TRBV5-4; cdr3_aa: CASSLVGRAGELFF; cdr3_nt: TGTGCCAGCAGCTTGGTCGGGAGGGCCGGGGAGCTGTTTTTT
d_call: .; j_call: TRBJ2-3; clone_size: .; v_call: TRBV9; cdr3_aa: CASSVEAGSDTQYF; cdr3_nt: TGTGCCAGCAGCGTAGAAGCCGGGTCGGATACGCAGTATTTT
d_call: TRBD2; j_call: TRBJ2-7; clone_size: .; v_call: TRBV7-2; cdr3_aa: CASSLVNSGRSSYEQYF; cdr3_nt: TGTGCCAGCAGCTTAGTTAATAGCGGGAGGAGCTCCTACGAGCAGTACTTC
d_call: .; j_call: TRBJ1-1; clone_size: .; v_call: TRBV4-3; cdr3_aa: CASSQLTGNTEAFF; cdr3_nt: TGCGCCAGCAGCCAACTAACAGGAAACACTGAAGCTTTCTTT
d_call: .; j_call: TRBJ2-1; clone_size: .; v_call: TRBV21-1; cdr3_aa: CASSKDEGHEQFF; cdr3_nt: TGTGCCAGCAGCAAAGATGAGGGGCATGAGCAGTTCTTC
d_call: TRBD1; j_call: TRBJ1-5; clone_size: .; v_call: TRBV19; cdr3_aa: CASSILTGVTAQPQHF; cdr3_nt: TGTGCCAGTAGTATACTGACAGGGGTGACGGCTCAGCCCCAGCATTTT
d_call: TRBD2; j_call: TRBJ2-7; clone_size: .; v_call: TRBV29-1; cdr3_aa: CSVNWGGSGLYEQYF; cdr3_nt: TGCAGCGTTAATTGGGGGGGGTCCGGCCTCTACGAGCAGTACTTC
d_call: TRBD2; j_call: TRBJ2-5; clone_size: .; v_call: TRBV7-3; cdr3_aa: CASSPLAGETQETQYF; cdr3_nt: TGTGCCAGCAGCCCTCTAGCGGGAGAGACCCAAGAGACCCAGTACTTC
d_call: TRBD2; j_call: TRBJ2-7; clone_size: .; v_call: TRBV15; cdr3_aa: CATSSGEREGRYEQYF; cdr3_nt: TGTGCCACCAGCAGTGGGGAGCGGGAGGGCCGGTACGAGCAGTACTTC
d_call: TRBD2; j_call: TRBJ2-5; clone_size: .; v_call: TRBV10-2; cdr3_aa: CASGLAGGPQETQYF; cdr3_nt: TGCGCCAGCGGGCTAGCGGGAGGGCCCCAGGAGACCCAGTACTTC
d_call: .; j_call: TRBJ1-4; clone_size: once; v_call: TRBV15; cdr3_aa: CATSRGTYEKLFF; cdr3_nt: TGTGCCACCAGCAGAGGCACGTATGAAAAACTGTTTTTT
d_call: .; j_call: TRBJ1-1; clone_size: .; v_call: TRBV28; cdr3_aa: CASSLGTEAFF; cdr3_nt: TGTGCCAGCAGTTTAGGGACTGAAGCTTTCTTT
d_call: .; j_call: TRBJ1-2; clone_size: .; v_call: TRBV11-2; cdr3_aa: CASSLDRGKGGYTF; cdr3_nt: TGTGCCAGCAGCTTAGACAGGGGAAAAGGAGGCTACACCTTC
d_call: TRBD2; j_call: TRBJ2-1; clone_size: .; v_call: TRBV15; cdr3_aa: CATSRGVGASGSYNEQFF; cdr3_nt: TGTGCCACCAGCAGAGGAGTCGGGGCCAGCGGGAGTTACAATGAGCAGTTCTTC
d_call: .; j_call: TRBJ2-2; clone_size: .; v_call: TRBV5-6; cdr3_aa: CEPVGYGVVGELFF; cdr3_nt: TGTGAACCTGTGGGTTACGGGGTCGTCGGGGAGCTGTTTTTT
d_call: .; j_call: TRBJ2-7; clone_size: .; v_call: TRBV29-1; cdr3_aa: CSVGRGVGVGEQYF; cdr3_nt: TGCAGCGTGGGGCGGGGAGTAGGTGTGGGCGAGCAGTACTTC
d_call: TRBD2; j_call: TRBJ2-1; clone_size: .; v_call: TRBV18; cdr3_aa: CASSPLGMTGGSSYNEQFF; cdr3_nt: TGTGCCAGCTCACCCCTAGGGATGACGGGGGGAAGCTCCTACAATGAGCAGTTCTTC
d_call: .; j_call: TRBJ1-2; clone_size: .; v_call: TRBV5-5; cdr3_aa: CASSLTGPANYGYTF; cdr3_nt: TGTGCCAGCAGCTTGACAGGCCCAGCTAACTATGGCTACACCTTC
d_call: .; j_call: TRBJ2-4; clone_size: .; v_call: TRBV5-6; cdr3_aa: CASSLDGNIQYF; cdr3_nt: TGTGCCAGCAGCTTGGACGGGAACATTCAGTACTTC
d_call: .; j_call: TRBJ2-7; clone_size: once; v_call: TRBV28; cdr3_aa: CASSLTPSRPRANEQYF; cdr3_nt: TGTGCCAGCAGTTTAACCCCCTCCAGGCCTCGGGCGAACGAGCAGTACTTC
d_call: .; j_call: TRBJ2-3; clone_size: .; v_call: TRBV5-1; cdr3_aa: CASSLAGLIGGGSTDTQYF; cdr3_nt: TGCGCCAGCAGCTTGGCCGGACTAATAGGGGGAGGTTCCACAGATACGCAGTATTTT
d_call: .; j_call: TRBJ2-3; clone_size: .; v_call: TRBV30; cdr3_aa: CAWGVWDTQYF; cdr3_nt: TGTGCCTGGGGAGTCTGGGATACGCAGTATTTT
d_call: .; j_call: TRBJ1-1; clone_size: .; v_call: TRBV5-5; cdr3_aa: CASSLGHEAFF; cdr3_nt: TGTGCCAGCAGCTTGGGCCATGAAGCTTTCTTT
d_call: .; j_call: TRBJ1-1; clone_size: .; v_call: TRBV6-1; cdr3_aa: CASSDTGPNTEAFF; cdr3_nt: TGTGCCAGCAGTGATACAGGGCCAAACACTGAAGCTTTCTTT
d_call: .; j_call: TRBJ2-3; clone_size: .; v_call: TRBV6-1; cdr3_aa: CASSEKGGHTQYF; cdr3_nt: TGTGCCAGCAGTGAGAAGGGTGGGCATACGCAGTATTTT
d_call: .; j_call: TRBJ2-3; clone_size: .; v_call: TRBV4-3; cdr3_aa: CASSGSFADTQYF; cdr3_nt: TGCGCCAGCAGCGGGAGTTTCGCAGATACGCAGTATTTT
d_call: .; j_call: TRBJ1-3; clone_size: .; v_call: TRBV5-1; cdr3_aa: CASSLGGAGNTIYF; cdr3_nt: TGCGCCAGCAGCTTGGGGGGAGCTGGAAACACCATATATTTT
d_call: TRBD2; j_call: TRBJ2-7; clone_size: .; v_call: TRBV11-2; cdr3_aa: CASTGTSGSYEQYF; cdr3_nt: TGTGCCAGCACCGGGACTAGCGGATCCTACGAGCAGTACTTC
d_call: TRBD2; j_call: TRBJ2-3; clone_size: once; v_call: TRBV4-1; cdr3_aa: CASSQIPGLGRGTDTQYF; cdr3_nt: TGCGCCAGCAGCCAAATACCGGGACTAGGGAGGGGAACAGATACGCAGTATTTT
d_call: .; j_call: TRBJ2-1; clone_size: once; v_call: TRBV30; cdr3_aa: CAWKGAEFEQFF; cdr3_nt: TGTGCCTGGAAAGGGGCTGAATTTGAGCAGTTCTTC
d_call: TRBD2; j_call: TRBJ2-2; clone_size: .; v_call: TRBV7-2; cdr3_aa: CASSPRAGGPTGELFF; cdr3_nt: TGTGCCAGCAGCCCGAGAGCGGGAGGCCCCACCGGGGAGCTGTTTTTT
d_call: .; j_call: TRBJ1-2; clone_size: .; v_call: TRBV14; cdr3_aa: CASSFTGLDGYTF; cdr3_nt: TGTGCCAGCAGCTTCACAGGACTTGACGGCTACACCTTC
d_call: .; j_call: TRBJ2-1; clone_size: once; v_call: TRBV9; cdr3_aa: CASTRRGTLSYNEQFF; cdr3_nt: TGTGCCAGCACCCGTAGAGGGACTCTCTCCTACAATGAGCAGTTCTTC
d_call: TRBD1; j_call: TRBJ1-5; clone_size: .; v_call: TRBV15; cdr3_aa: CATSRVGQGNQPQHF; cdr3_nt: TGTGCCACCAGCAGAGTGGGACAGGGGAATCAGCCCCAGCATTTT
d_call: .; j_call: TRBJ2-2; clone_size: .; v_call: TRBV18; cdr3_aa: CASSVVNTGELFF; cdr3_nt: TGTGCCAGCTCAGTGGTGAACACCGGGGAGCTGTTTTTT
d_call: .; j_call: TRBJ1-1; clone_size: .; v_call: TRBV4-3; cdr3_aa: CASSQEGQANTEAFF; cdr3_nt: TGCGCCAGCAGCCAAGAGGGTCAGGCGAACACTGAAGCTTTCTTT